This T cell receptor (beta chain) emerged from a study of T cell responses to AZD1222 COVID-19 vaccine. Whole-study results and caveats: Repertoire collection took place solely once the T cell response had peaked. Across spike, vaccine-associated CD4 TCRs were found, dominant at 160-218 and 743-854. The donors showed a predominance of white British ancestry and of females, with possible underestimation of clonal diversity. Recipients of AZD1222 seropositive at baseline numbered only 6 or 7.

Germline-derived CDR1 and CDR2 are ENHRY and SYGVKD. The CDR3 is 13 residues long. V lost 6 bases, J lost 10 bases, and 15 bases lay in between. Here immunoSEQ multiplex PCR was the method, and the copy in TCRdb shows in-frame clones only, minus some. The repertoire consists of approximately 190,000 clones, with 90% to 95% occurring once and the leading ten covering roughly 0.99%. A remark on this clone: Antigen unknown.

This receptor was identified in an adult who received the AZD1222 COVID-19 vaccine. The chain links TRBV10-3 to TRBJ1-4, with D tentatively TRBD1 (6 bases). The specimen comprised peripheral blood, sampled 28 days after the second AZD1222 dose. For the CDR3, the DNA is TGTGCCATCAGGGCCACAGGGTGGGCAAAACTGTTTTTT. Protein sequence: CAIRATGWAKLFF.